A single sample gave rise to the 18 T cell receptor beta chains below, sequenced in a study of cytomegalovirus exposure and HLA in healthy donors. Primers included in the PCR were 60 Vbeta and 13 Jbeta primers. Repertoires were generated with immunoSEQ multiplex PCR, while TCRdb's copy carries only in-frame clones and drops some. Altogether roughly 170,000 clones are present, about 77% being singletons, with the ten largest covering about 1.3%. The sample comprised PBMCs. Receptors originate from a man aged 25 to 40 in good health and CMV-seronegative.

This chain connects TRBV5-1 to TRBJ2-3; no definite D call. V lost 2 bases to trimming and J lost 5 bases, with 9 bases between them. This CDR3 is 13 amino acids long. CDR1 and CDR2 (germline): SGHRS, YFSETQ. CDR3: CASSFNTGDTQYF. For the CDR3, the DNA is TGCGCCAGCAGCTTTAATACGGGAGATACGCAGTATTTT.

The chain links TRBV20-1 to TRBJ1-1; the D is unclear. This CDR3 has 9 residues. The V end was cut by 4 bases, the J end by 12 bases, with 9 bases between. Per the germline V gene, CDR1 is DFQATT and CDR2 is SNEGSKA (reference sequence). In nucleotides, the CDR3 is TGCAGTGCTACATCATTTCCTTTCTTT. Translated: CSATSFPFF.

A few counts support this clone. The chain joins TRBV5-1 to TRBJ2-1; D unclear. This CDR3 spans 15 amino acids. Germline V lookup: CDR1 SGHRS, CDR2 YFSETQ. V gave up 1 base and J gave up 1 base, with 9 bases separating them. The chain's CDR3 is CASSLSPGSYNEQFF. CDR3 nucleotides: TGCGCCAGCAGCTTGTCCCCCGGGTCCTACAATGAGCAGTTCTTC. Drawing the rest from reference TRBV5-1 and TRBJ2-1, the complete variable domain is KAGVTQTPRYLIKTRGQQVTLSCSPISGHRSVSWYQQTPGQGLQFLFEYFSETQRNKGNFPGRFSGRQFSNSRSEMNVSTLELGDSALYLCASSLSPGSYNEQFFGPGTRLTVL.

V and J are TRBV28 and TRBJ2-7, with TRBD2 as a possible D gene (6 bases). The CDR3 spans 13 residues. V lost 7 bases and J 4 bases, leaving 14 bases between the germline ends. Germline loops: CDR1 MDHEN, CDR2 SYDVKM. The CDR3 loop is CASTKPGGYEQYF. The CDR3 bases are TGTGCCAGCACCAAACCCGGAGGGTACGAGCAGTACTTC.

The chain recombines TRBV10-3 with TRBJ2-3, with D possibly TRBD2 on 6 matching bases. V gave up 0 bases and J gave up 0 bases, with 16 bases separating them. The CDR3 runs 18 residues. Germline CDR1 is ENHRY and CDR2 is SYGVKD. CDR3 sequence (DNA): TGTGCCATCAGTGAGTCGATCAAGACGGGACTTAGCACAGATACGCAGTATTTT. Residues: CAISESIKTGLSTDTQYF.

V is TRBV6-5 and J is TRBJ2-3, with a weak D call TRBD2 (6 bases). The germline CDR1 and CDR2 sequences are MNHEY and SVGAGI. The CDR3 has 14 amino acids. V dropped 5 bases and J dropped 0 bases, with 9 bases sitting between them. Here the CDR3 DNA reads TGTGCCAGCAGTCCGGGGACTAGCACAGATACGCAGTATTTT. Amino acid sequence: CASSPGTSTDTQYF.

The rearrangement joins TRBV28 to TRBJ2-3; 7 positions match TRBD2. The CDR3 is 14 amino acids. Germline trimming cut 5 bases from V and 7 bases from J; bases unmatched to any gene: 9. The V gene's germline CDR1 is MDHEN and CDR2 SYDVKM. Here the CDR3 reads CASSPGGGVHTQYF. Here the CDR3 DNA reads TGTGCCAGCAGTCCTGGCGGGGGTGTACATACGCAGTATTTT. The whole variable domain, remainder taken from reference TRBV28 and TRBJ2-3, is DVKVTQSSRYLVKRTGEKVFLECVQDMDHENMFWYRQDPGLGLRLIYFSYDVKMKEKGDIPEGYSVSREKKERFSLILESASTNQTSMYLCASSPGGGVHTQYFGPGTRLTVL.

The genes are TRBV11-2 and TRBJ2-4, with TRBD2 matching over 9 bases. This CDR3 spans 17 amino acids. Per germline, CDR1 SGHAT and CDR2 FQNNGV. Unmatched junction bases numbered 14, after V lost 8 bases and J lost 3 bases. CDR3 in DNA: TGTGCCAGCGGGGAGAGGCGGGGGGGCCTAGGCAAAAACATTCAGTACTTC. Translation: CASGERRGGLGKNIQYF. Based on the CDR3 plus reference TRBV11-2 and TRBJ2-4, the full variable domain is EAGVAQSPRYKIIEKRQSVAFWCNPISGHATLYWYQQILGQGPKLLIQFQNNGVVDDSQLPKDRFSAERLKGVDSTLKIQPAKLEDSAVYLCASGERRGGLGKNIQYFGAGTRLSVL.

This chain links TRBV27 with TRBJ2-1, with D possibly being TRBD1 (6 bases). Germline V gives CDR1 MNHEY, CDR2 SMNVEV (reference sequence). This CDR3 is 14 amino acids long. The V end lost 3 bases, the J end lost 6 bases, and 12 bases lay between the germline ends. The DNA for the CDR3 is TGTGCCAGCAGTTTTACGGACAGAGGCAATGAGCAGTTCTTC. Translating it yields CASSFTDRGNEQFF.

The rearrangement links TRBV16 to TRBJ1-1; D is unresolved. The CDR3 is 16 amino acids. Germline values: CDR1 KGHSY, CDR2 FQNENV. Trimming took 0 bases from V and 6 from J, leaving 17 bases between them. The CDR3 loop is CASSQSPVLVTAEAFF. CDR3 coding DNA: TGTGCCAGCAGCCAATCCCCCGTGCTGGTAACAGCTGAAGCTTTCTTT. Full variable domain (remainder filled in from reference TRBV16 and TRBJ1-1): GEEVAQTPKHLVRGEGQKAKLYCAPIKGHSYVFWYQQVLKNEFKFLISFQNENVFDETGMPKERFSAKCLPNSPCSLEIQATKLEDSAVYFCASSQSPVLVTAEAFFGQGTRLTVV.

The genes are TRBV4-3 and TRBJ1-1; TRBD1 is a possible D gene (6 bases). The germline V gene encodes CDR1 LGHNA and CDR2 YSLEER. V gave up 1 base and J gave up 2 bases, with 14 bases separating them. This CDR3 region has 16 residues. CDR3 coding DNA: TGCGCCAGCAGCCAAGCCGGGGACATATTAAACACTGAAGCTTTCTTT. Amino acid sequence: CASSQAGDILNTEAFF.

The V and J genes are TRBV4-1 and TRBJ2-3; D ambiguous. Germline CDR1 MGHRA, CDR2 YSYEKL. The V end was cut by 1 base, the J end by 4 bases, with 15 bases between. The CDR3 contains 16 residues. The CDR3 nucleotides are TGCGCCAGCAGCCAAGTGCACTACGACCAGTCAGATACGCAGTATTTT. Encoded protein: CASSQVHYDQSDTQYF.

The CDR3 nucleotides read TGTGCCTGGAGTGTACGACAGGGGATGGGAGAGACCCAGTACTTC. Encoded protein: CAWSVRQGMGETQYF. This chain uses TRBV30 with TRBJ2-5, with TRBD1 identical over 8 bases. V gave up 0 bases and J gave up 4 bases; unmatched junction bases: 7. Germline values: CDR1 GTSNPN, CDR2 SVGIG (reference sequence). CDR3 size: 15 residues.

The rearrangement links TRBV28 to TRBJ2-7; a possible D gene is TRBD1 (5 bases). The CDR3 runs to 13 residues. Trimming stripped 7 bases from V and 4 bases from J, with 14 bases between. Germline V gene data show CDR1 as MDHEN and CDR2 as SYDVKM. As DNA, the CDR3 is TGTGCCAGCACTCAGGGCACCTGGTACGAGCAGTACTTC. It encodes CASTQGTWYEQYF.

CDR3 sequence reads: CASSFQGVSYEQYF. Here the CDR3 DNA reads TGTGCCAGTAGTTTCCAGGGTGTTTCCTACGAGCAGTACTTC. The chain uses TRBV19 and TRBJ2-7; D may be TRBD1 (5 bases). Germline CDR1 is LNHDA and CDR2 is SQIVND (reference sequence). Trimming removed 5 bases at V and 1 base at J, with 12 bases between. The CDR3 has 14 amino acids.

CDR3 sequence: CASSLDSRLGTQYF. In DNA, the CDR3 is TGTGCCAGCAGCTTAGACAGCCGGCTGGGGACCCAGTACTTC. This sequence joins TRBV7-3 and TRBJ2-5, with D perhaps matching TRBD1 (5 bases). This CDR3 is 14 amino acids long. Trimming left V 2 bases short and J 7 bases short, with 14 bases between. Per germline, CDR1 SGHTA and CDR2 FQGTGA.

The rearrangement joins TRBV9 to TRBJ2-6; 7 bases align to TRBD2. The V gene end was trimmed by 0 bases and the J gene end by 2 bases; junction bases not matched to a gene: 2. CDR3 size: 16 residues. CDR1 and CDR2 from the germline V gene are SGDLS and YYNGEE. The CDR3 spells CASSVGGGAGANVLTF. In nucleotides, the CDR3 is TGTGCCAGCAGCGTAGGGGGAGGGGCTGGGGCCAACGTCCTGACTTTC.

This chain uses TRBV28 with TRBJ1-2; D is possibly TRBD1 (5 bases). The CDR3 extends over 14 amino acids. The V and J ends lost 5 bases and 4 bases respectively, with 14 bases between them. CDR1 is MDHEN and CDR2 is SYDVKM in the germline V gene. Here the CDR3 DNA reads TGTGCCAGCAGTCCCCCGGGGGGGGGCTATGGCTACACCTTC. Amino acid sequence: CASSPPGGGYGYTF.